This T cell receptor beta chain was retrieved from a study of siplizumab effects on memory and regulatory T cells. Study-wide points: Greater diversity than memory cells seemed evident in naive T cells, which also appeared to be major alloresponse contributors.

A word on this clone: What it recognizes is unknown.

It was 95,000 to 100,000 TCR templates that were assayed per sample. TCRdb keeps only in-frame clones here, not all; method: immunoSEQ multiplex PCR. The profile shows nearly 85,000 clones, about nine tenths of them singletons. The sample consisted of Tregs sorted from blood. The receptor was derived from a human donor in good health.

Here the CDR3 reads CAIATAGGQETQYF. Written as DNA, the CDR3 is TGTGCCATTGCCACGGCGGGGGGGCAAGAGACCCAGTACTTC. This chain uses TRBV10-3 with TRBJ2-5; 9 bases are shared with TRBD2. V was pared by 9 bases and J by 2 bases, with 7 bases of the junction left unmatched. This CDR3 region has 14 residues. Looked up from germline, CDR1 is ENHRY and CDR2 is SYGVKD.